This entry describes one T cell receptor (beta chain). As yet, its antigen is unknown. This specimen comes from a study of OX40 agonist ivuxolimab in advanced cancers. Across the whole study: Ivuxolimab is a fully human IgG2 antibody that activates OX40 (CD134). Subjects had a mean age of 60 years, with a range of 23 to 79; approximately 83% were male. Study conclusions and caveats: Partly responding patients at 0.1-3.0 mg/kg showed some of the smallest clonal expansion.

Germline CDR1 MRHNA, CDR2 SNTAGT. With 5 bases removed from V and 5 bases from J, the gap between germline ends came to 22 bases. The CDR3 runs 18 residues. Baseline was the first blood sampling point, followed by cycle 4 day 1 and cycle 7 day 1. Assay: immunoSEQ multiplex PCR; the TCRdb copy retains only in-frame clones and omits some. The data contain tens of thousands of clones, over 75% of them singletons. The source was CD4+ or CD8+ T cells sorted from blood, collected in a trial of the OX40 agonist ivuxolimab. This TCR was recovered from an adult with an advanced solid tumor such as melanoma, head and neck, liver or kidney cancer. The chain couples TRBV6-4 to TRBJ2-6; D unclear. CDR3: CASSTFNTRQSRANVLTF. Written as DNA, the CDR3 is TGTGCCAGCAGTACGTTTAACACACGACAAAGTCGGGCCAACGTCCTGACTTTC.